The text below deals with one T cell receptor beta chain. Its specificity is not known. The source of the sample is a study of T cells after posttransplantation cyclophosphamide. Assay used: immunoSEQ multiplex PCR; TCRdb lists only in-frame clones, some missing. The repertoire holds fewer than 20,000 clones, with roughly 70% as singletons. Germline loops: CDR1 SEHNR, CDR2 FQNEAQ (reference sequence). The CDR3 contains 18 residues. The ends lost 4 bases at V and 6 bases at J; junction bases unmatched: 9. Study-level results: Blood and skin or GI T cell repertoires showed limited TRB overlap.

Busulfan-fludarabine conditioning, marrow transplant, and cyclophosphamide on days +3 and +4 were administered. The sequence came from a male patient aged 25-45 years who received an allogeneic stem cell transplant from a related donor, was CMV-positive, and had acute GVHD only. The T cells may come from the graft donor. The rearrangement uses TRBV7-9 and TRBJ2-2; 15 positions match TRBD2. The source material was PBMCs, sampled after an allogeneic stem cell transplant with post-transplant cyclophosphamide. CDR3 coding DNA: TGTGCCAGCAGCTCTGGACTAGCGGGGGGGCCTGGGCCCGGGGAGCTGTTTTTT. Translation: CASSSGLAGGPGPGELFF.